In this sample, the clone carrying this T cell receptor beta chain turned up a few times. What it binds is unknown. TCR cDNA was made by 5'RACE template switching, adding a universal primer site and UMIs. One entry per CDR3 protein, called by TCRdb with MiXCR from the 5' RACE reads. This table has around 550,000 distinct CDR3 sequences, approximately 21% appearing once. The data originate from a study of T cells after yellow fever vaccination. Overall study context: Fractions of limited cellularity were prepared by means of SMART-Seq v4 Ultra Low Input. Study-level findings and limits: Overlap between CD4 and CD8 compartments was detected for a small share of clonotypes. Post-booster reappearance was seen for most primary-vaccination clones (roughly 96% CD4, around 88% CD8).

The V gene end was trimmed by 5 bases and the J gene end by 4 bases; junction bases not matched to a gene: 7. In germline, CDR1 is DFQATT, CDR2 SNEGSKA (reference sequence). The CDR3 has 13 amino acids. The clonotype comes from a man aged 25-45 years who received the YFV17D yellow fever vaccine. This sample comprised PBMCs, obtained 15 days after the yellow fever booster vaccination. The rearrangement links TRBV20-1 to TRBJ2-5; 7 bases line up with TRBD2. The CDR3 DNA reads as TGCAGTGCTCGGCGGGAGCAGAGAGAGACCCAGTACTTC. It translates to CSARREQRETQYF.